This passage covers 8 T cell receptor beta chains from one sample sequenced in a study of blood T cell repertoires in COVID-19. Produced via immunoSEQ multiplex PCR; TCRdb's table is partial and in-frame only. The data hold around 81,000 clones, with about four fifths observed a single time. Source material: peripheral blood. Source of these receptors: a human donor in a cohort sampled during active COVID-19.

This chain joins TRBV3-1 (or the pseudogene TRBV3-2) and TRBJ2-5, with 10 positions matching TRBD2. The CDR3 loop spans 15 amino acids. In germline, CDR1 is LGHDT, CDR2 YNNKEL (reference sequence). Trimming removed 5 bases from V and 5 bases from J; junction bases left unmatched: 8. In DNA form, the CDR3 reads TGTGCCAGCAGCAAGGCAAGCGGGGGGGCTGAGACCCAGTACTTC. Its protein is CASSKASGGAETQYF.

CDR3 sequence reads: CASSQVRGQGGNTIYF. The DNA of the CDR3 is TGTGCCAGCAGCCAAGTGAGGGGACAGGGTGGAAACACCATATATTTT. V is TRBV14 and J is TRBJ1-3; TRBD1 aligns across 9 bases. The ends lost 1 base at V and 3 bases at J; junction bases unmatched: 4. The CDR3 sequence is 16 residues long. Germline values: CDR1 SGHDN, CDR2 FVKESK.

V usage is TRBV29-1 and J usage is TRBJ1-1, with D possibly being TRBD1 (5 bases). Per the germline V gene, CDR1 is SQVTM and CDR2 is ANQGSEA. The CDR3 loop spans 16 amino acids. Trimming cost V 1 base and J 0 bases, with 15 bases left between them. CDR3 sequence (DNA): TGCAGCGTTGAAGGGGGCAAGGGCCCCATGAACACTGAAGCTTTCTTT. Amino acids: CSVEGGKGPMNTEAFF.

This chain uses TRBV19 with TRBJ1-5; D may be TRBD1 (6 bases). Trimming took 1 base from V and 2 from J, leaving 18 bases between them. Germline lookup yields CDR1 LNHDA and CDR2 SQIVND (reference sequence). This CDR3 contains 18 residues. CDR3: CASSIAQDRLEGNQPQHF. DNA for the CDR3: TGTGCCAGTAGTATAGCCCAAGACAGGTTAGAGGGCAATCAGCCCCAGCATTTT.

This clone appeared a few times. The V and J genes are TRBV30 and TRBJ1-2; TRBD1 might be the D (5 bases). Germline V CDR1 and CDR2: GTSNPN, SVGIG (reference sequence). V was pared by 4 bases and J by 5 bases, with 20 bases between. The length of the CDR3 is 15 residues. DNA for the CDR3: TGTGCCTGGACCAGTAGTGTCAGGGCAATATATGGCTACACCTTC. Amino acids: CAWTSSVRAIYGYTF.

The V gene is TRBV9, the J gene TRBJ2-1; 9 nucleotides line up with TRBD1. CDR1 is SGDLS and CDR2 is YYNGEE in the germline V gene. V lost 3 bases, J lost 7 bases, and 8 bases stayed unmatched. This CDR3 region has 15 residues. CDR3 bases: TGTGCCAGCAGCGCCTCCGGGACAGGGCGGAATGAGCAGTTCTTC. Translating gives CASSASGTGRNEQFF.

This chain connects TRBV5-1 to TRBJ1-4; 9 bases align to TRBD1. Germline V gene lookup returns CDR1 SGHRS and CDR2 YFSETQ. The CDR3 length is 16 residues. V gave up 0 bases and J gave up 7 bases; unmatched junction bases: 7. Here the CDR3 reads CASSLGTGERGEKLFF. CDR3 coding DNA: TGCGCCAGCAGCTTGGGGACAGGGGAGCGGGGTGAAAAACTGTTTTTT.

V is TRBV7-2 and J is TRBJ2-7; a weak D match, TRBD1 (6 bases). The germline V gene encodes CDR1 SGHTA and CDR2 FQGNSA. The CDR3 has 16 residues. V lost 10 bases and J lost 0, with 22 bases in between. For the CDR3, the DNA is TGTGCCACCCTCCGGGTCAGGGGCGACCTCTCCTACGAGCAGTACTTC. Protein: CATLRVRGDLSYEQYF.